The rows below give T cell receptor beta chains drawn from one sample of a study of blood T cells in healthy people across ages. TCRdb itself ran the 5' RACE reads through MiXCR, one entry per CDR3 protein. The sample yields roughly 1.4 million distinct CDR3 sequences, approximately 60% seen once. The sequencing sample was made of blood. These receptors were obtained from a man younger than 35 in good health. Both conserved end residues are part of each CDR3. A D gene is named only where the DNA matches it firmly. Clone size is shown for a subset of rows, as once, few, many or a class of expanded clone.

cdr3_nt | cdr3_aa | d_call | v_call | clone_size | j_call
TGTGCCAGCTGGAGGGGGCACTTATACAATGAGCAGTTCTTC | CASWRGHLYNEQFF | . | TRBV6-2/TRBV6-3 | . | TRBJ2-1
TGTGCCAGAAGCTTGACACTGACTAGCACAGATACGCAGTATTTT | CARSLTLTSTDTQYF | . | TRBV5-6 | once | TRBJ2-3
TGTGCCAGCAGCTCTCGGACAGGGATGGGCTATGGCTACACCTTC | CASSSRTGMGYGYTF | TRBD1 | TRBV7-9 | few | TRBJ1-2
TGTGCCAGCAGCACACTTAGGGACTCGGGCCCATTGAACTATGGCTACACCTTC | CASSTLRDSGPLNYGYTF | . | TRBV7-2 | . | TRBJ1-2
TGCGCCAGCAGGGACCTCAATGAGCAGTACTTC | CASRDLNEQYF | . | TRBV5-1 | . | TRBJ2-5
TGCGCCAGCAGCAAAGGCCTCACAGGCTACGAGCAGTACTTC | CASSKGLTGYEQYF | . | TRBV4-3 | . | TRBJ2-7
TGTGCCAGCAGCTTGGGGGACTATCGGGAATACGAGCAGTACTTC | CASSLGDYREYEQYF | TRBD2 | TRBV7-9 | . | TRBJ2-7
TGTGCCAGCAGCTTAAATACCCTCCAAGAGACCCAGTACTTC | CASSLNTLQETQYF | . | TRBV11-2 | . | TRBJ2-5
TGCGCCGGCAGTAGCGGGCGGTCCTACGAGCAGTACTTT | CAGSSGRSYEQYF | TRBD2 | TRBV10-2 | once | TRBJ2-7
TGTGCCACCAGCAGAGAAAGAGGGAATGAGCAGTTCTTC | CATSRERGNEQFF | . | TRBV15 | . | TRBJ2-1
TGTGCCACCGCAGGGACAGACTCTGGGGCCAACGTCCTGACTTTC | CATAGTDSGANVLTF | TRBD1 | TRBV24-1 | few | TRBJ2-6
TGTGCCAGCAGCCGGCCTAAGGGAAGGTTTTTGAACACTGAAGCTTTCTTT | CASSRPKGRFLNTEAFF | . | TRBV14 | . | TRBJ1-1
TGTGCCAGCCCCTTTCGGGGCCCTTACAATGAGCAGTTCTTC | CASPFRGPYNEQFF | . | TRBV2 | . | TRBJ2-1
TGTGCCATCAGTGAGGAAACGTCAGCGTACGGGGAGCTGTTTTTT | CAISEETSAYGELFF | . | TRBV10-3 | . | TRBJ2-2
TGTGCCAGCAGATTGACAGGGGGTAACTATGGCTACACCTTC | CASRLTGGNYGYTF | TRBD1 | TRBV27 | few | TRBJ1-2
TGCAGTGCTAGTGGTGCGGGATCCAGCTCCTACGAGCAGTACTTC | CSASGAGSSSYEQYF | . | TRBV20-1 | . | TRBJ2-7
TGTGCCAGCAGCTTAGACGGCCGGCCCAATCAGCCCCAGCATTTT | CASSLDGRPNQPQHF | . | TRBV7-2 | . | TRBJ1-5
TGTGCCAGCAGCCAAGTTGGGGGGGTTTGGAACATTCAGTACTTC | CASSQVGGVWNIQYF | TRBD2 | TRBV3-1 | few | TRBJ2-4
TGTGCCATCAGTGAAGAGGGGATGGCGCATGGCTACACCTTC | CAISEEGMAHGYTF | . | TRBV10-3 | . | TRBJ1-2
TGTGCCAGCAGTGAGCGGGACAGGAACACCGGGGAGCTGTTTTTT | CASSERDRNTGELFF | . | TRBV25-1 | . | TRBJ2-2
TGTGCCACCGGTAATCAGGGCTCATACGAGCAGTACTTC | CATGNQGSYEQYF | . | TRBV15 | . | TRBJ2-7
TGCGCCAGCAGCCAAGATCCGACAGGCCAAGAGACCCAGTACTTC | CASSQDPTGQETQYF | . | TRBV4-1 | . | TRBJ2-5
TGTGCCAGCAGTCCCAGTACAGGGGGAAAGAGGAACGAGCAGTACTTC | CASSPSTGGKRNEQYF | TRBD1 | TRBV6-5 | . | TRBJ2-7
TGTGCCAGCAGTTTGGCGGACATGAGCTCTGGGGCCAACGTCCTGACTTTC | CASSLADMSSGANVLTF | . | TRBV12-3/TRBV12-4 | . | TRBJ2-6
TGTGCCAGCATTACACAGGGAGGTCATTCACCCCTCCACTTT | CASITQGGHSPLHF | . | TRBV6-1 | once | TRBJ1-6
TGTGCCAGCAGCATAAGCGGGGGGGCCTTGGATGAGCAGTTCTTC | CASSISGGALDEQFF | TRBD2 | TRBV7-8 | . | TRBJ2-1
TGTGCCAGCAGCTCGACTAGCGCCTATGAGCAGTTCTTC | CASSSTSAYEQFF | TRBD2 | TRBV7-9 | . | TRBJ2-1
TGCGCCAGCAGCACCTGGGGGGGGATCGGCAGGAATGAGCAGTTCTTC | CASSTWGGIGRNEQFF | TRBD2 | TRBV5-1 | . | TRBJ2-1
TGCGCCAGCAGCCAAGTGAGTTCCAATGAGCAGTTCTTC | CASSQVSSNEQFF | . | TRBV4-1 | few | TRBJ2-1
TGTGCCAGCGGTCCCGGGACAGGGAACGGTGAGCAGTTCTTC | CASGPGTGNGEQFF | TRBD1 | TRBV27 | . | TRBJ2-1
TGCAGCGTCACTGCAGGGTTTGGCACTGAAGCTTTCTTT | CSVTAGFGTEAFF | . | TRBV29-1 | few | TRBJ1-1
TGCGCCAGCAGCCAAGGCTCAGGGGGCGAGCAGTACTTC | CASSQGSGGEQYF | TRBD1 | TRBV4-1 | . | TRBJ2-7
TGTGCCATCAGTGAGTCGCACAGGGCACGGGGTGTGGGAGATGGCTACACCTTC | CAISESHRARGVGDGYTF | . | TRBV10-3 | . | TRBJ1-2
TGTGCCAGCAGCTCCCCCCGGGACAACTATGCCCACGAGCAGTACTTC | CASSSPRDNYAHEQYF | . | TRBV7-9 | . | TRBJ2-7
TGTGCCAGCAGCCACAGGGACAGGGGGCGCGACACCTTC | CASSHRDRGRDTF | TRBD1 | TRBV12-3/TRBV12-4 | . | TRBJ1-2
TGCAGCGTCCGGGGGGAGCCTAGCACAGATACGCAGTATTTT | CSVRGEPSTDTQYF | TRBD2 | TRBV29-1 | . | TRBJ2-3
TGTGCCAGCAGCCAAGACGTGGTGGCGGGCGACGAGCAGTACTTC | CASSQDVVAGDEQYF | . | TRBV3-1 | . | TRBJ2-7
TGTGCCAGCAGTTTACCCAAACACGGACTAGCGGGGAGCTACGAGCAGTACTTC | CASSLPKHGLAGSYEQYF | TRBD2 | TRBV28 | . | TRBJ2-7
TGCAGCGTTGAGTACAGGGGGCACAATGAGCAGTTCTTC | CSVEYRGHNEQFF | TRBD1 | TRBV29-1 | . | TRBJ2-1
TGTGCCTGGAGTATCTTGGGAGGAGCTTTCTTT | CAWSILGGAFF | . | TRBV30 | . | TRBJ1-1
TGCAGCGGTCGAAAAGGTGAGCAGTTCTTC | CSGRKGEQFF | . | TRBV29-1 | . | TRBJ2-1
TGTGCCAGCAGCCAAGAGGGCAGGGGGCCCTATGGCTACACCTTC | CASSQEGRGPYGYTF | TRBD1 | TRBV3-1 | . | TRBJ1-2
TGTGCCAGCAGTGAAGGGGTCAGGTCAGCAGATACGCAGTATTTT | CASSEGVRSADTQYF | . | TRBV25-1 | few | TRBJ2-3
TGTGCCAGCAGCTCGGCGACAGGGGGTAGCTACGAGCAGTACTTC | CASSSATGGSYEQYF | TRBD1 | TRBV6-2/TRBV6-3 | . | TRBJ2-7
TGCAGCGTTGAGTCGGTACAGGGTAGTGGCTACACCTTC | CSVESVQGSGYTF | . | TRBV29-1 | . | TRBJ1-2
TGTGCCAGCGGGAACAGGGATATGAACACTGAAGCTTTCTTT | CASGNRDMNTEAFF | . | TRBV27 | . | TRBJ1-1
TGTGCCAGCAGCTTAGTAGCGACGGGGAGCTCCTACGAGCAGTACTTC | CASSLVATGSSYEQYF | . | TRBV7-2 | few | TRBJ2-7
TGTGCCAGCAGCTTTACCCTCGGAGTAGCGGGGACGACTGGGGCCAACGTCCTGACTTTC | CASSFTLGVAGTTGANVLTF | TRBD2 | TRBV9 | . | TRBJ2-6
TGTGCCAGCAGTTTACTATTGGCGGGAGGTGGATATGAGCAGTACTTC | CASSLLLAGGGYEQYF | TRBD2 | TRBV27 | . | TRBJ2-7
TGTGCCAGCCGACAGGGCGGGAGCTACACCTTC | CASRQGGSYTF | TRBD1 | TRBV7-2 | . | TRBJ1-2
TGTGCCAGCAGTAAACGTGACAGCGATACCTACGAGCAGTACTTC | CASSKRDSDTYEQYF | . | TRBV6-6 | . | TRBJ2-7
TGTGCCAGCAGGTTGAGTGTCTTCACAGATACGCAGTATTTT | CASRLSVFTDTQYF | . | TRBV7-2 | . | TRBJ2-3
TGCAGTGCTTTTCGCCTTAACAGGAGAGGTGGAGAGACCCAGTACTTC | CSAFRLNRRGGETQYF | . | TRBV20-1 | . | TRBJ2-5
TGTGCCAGCAAAAAAGACCGGGACACTGAAGCTTTCTTT | CASKKDRDTEAFF | . | TRBV6-5 | . | TRBJ1-1
TGCAGTGCTTCCGGGACTAGTCAGGTCGAGCAGTACTTC | CSASGTSQVEQYF | TRBD2 | TRBV20-1 | . | TRBJ2-7
TGTGCCACCGGGCGGACTGGGAACACCGGGGAGCTGTTTTTT | CATGRTGNTGELFF | . | TRBV15 | . | TRBJ2-2
TGTGTCAGCAGTTACTCGAGACAGGGTATGTCACCCCTCCACTTT | CVSSYSRQGMSPLHF | TRBD1 | TRBV6-6 | . | TRBJ1-6
TGCAGTGCCCGGCGGCGGGAGGCTTACAATGAGCAGTTCTTC | CSARRREAYNEQFF | TRBD2 | TRBV20-1 | . | TRBJ2-1